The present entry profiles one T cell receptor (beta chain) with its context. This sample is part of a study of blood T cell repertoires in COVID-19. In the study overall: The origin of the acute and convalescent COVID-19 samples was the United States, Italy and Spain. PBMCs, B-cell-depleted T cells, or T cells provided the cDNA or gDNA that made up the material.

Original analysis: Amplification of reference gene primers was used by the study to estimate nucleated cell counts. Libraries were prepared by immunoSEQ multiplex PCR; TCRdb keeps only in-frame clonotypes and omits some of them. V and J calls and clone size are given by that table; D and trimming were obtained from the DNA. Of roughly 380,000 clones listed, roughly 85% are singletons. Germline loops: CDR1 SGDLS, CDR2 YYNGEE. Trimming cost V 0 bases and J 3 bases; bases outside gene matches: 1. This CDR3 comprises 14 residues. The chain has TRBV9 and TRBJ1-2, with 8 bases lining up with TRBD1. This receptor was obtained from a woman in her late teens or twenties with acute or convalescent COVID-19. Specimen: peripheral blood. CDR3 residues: CASSVVTGDYGYTF. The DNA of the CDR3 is TGTGCCAGCAGCGTAGTGACAGGGGACTATGGCTACACCTTC. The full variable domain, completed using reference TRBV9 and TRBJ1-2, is DSGVTQTPKHLITATGQRVTLRCSPRSGDLSVYWYQQSLDQGLQFLIQYYNGEERAKGNILERFSAQQFPDLHSELNLSSLELGDSALYFCASSVVTGDYGYTFGSGTRLTVV.